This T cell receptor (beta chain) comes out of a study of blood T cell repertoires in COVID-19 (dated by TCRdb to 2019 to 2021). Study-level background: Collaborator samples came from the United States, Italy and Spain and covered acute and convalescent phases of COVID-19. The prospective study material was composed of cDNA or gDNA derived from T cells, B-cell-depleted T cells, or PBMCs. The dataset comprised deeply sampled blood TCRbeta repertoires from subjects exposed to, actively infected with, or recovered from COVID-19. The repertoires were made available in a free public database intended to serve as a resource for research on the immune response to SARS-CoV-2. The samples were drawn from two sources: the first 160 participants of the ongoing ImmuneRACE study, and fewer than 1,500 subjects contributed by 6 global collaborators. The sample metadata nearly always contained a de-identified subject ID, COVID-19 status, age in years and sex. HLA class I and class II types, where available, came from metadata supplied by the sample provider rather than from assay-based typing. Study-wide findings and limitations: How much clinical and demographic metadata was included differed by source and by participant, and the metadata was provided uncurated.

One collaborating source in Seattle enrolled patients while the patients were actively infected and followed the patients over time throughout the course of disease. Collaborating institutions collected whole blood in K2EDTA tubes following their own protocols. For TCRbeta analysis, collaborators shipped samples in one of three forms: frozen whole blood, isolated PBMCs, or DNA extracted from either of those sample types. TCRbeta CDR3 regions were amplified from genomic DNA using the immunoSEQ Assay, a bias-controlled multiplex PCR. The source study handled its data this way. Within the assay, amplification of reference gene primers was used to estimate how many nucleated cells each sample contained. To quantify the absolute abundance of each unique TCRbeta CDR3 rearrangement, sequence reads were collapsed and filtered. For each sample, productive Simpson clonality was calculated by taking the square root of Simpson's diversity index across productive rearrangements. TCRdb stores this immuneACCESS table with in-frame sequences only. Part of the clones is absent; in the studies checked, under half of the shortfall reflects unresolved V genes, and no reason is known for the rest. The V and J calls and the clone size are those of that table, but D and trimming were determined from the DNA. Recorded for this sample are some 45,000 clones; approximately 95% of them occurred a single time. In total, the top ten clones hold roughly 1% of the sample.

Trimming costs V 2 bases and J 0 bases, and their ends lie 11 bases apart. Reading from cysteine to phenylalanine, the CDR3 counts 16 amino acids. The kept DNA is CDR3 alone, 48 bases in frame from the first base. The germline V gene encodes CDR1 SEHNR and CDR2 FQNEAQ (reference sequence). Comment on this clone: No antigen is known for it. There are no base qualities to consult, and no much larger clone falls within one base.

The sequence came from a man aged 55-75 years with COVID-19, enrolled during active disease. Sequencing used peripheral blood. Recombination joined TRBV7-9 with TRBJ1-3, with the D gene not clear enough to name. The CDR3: CASSLSGPSSGNTIYF. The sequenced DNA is TGTGCCAGCAGCTTAAGCGGCCCGAGCTCTGGAAACACCATATATTTT. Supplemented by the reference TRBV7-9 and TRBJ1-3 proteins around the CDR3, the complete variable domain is DTGVSQNPRHKITKRGQNVTFRCDPISEHNRLYWYRQTLGQGPEFLTYFQNEAQLEKSRLLSDRFSAERPKGSFSTLEIQRTEQGDSAMYLCASSLSGPSSGNTIYFGEGSWLTVV.